This note documents a single T cell receptor beta chain sequence. The sample is drawn from a study of control samples from healthy donors and cancer patients. Trimming cost V 1 base and J 8 bases, with 11 bases left between them. CDR3 size: 14 residues. Germline CDR1 LGHNA, CDR2 YNFKEQ. TCRdb keeps only in-frame clones here, not all; method: immunoSEQ multiplex PCR. The table includes some 160,000 clones, 94% detected once. Specimen: blood. This TCR was sampled from a woman aged 40 to 50 in good health. The chain uses TRBV4-2 and TRBJ1-4; the D is unclear. The CDR3 DNA follows: TGTGCCAGCAGCCAAGCTTCGGGGTACGAAAAACTGTTTTTT. Translation gives CASSQASGYEKLFF.